This T cell receptor beta chain comes out of a study of regulatory T cells in long-lasting Graves disease. Findings of the study overall: Under persistent disease, TRBV28, TRBJ1-2 and TRBJ2-5 were used preferentially.

The CDR3 length is 16 residues. With 0 bases removed from V and 8 bases from J, the gap between germline ends came to 14 bases. The germline V gene encodes CDR1 SGHTA and CDR2 FQGNSA. This sample's time point: persistent/refractory GD, antithyroid drugs over 5 years with positive TRAb. The TCR library used RNA extracted from PBMCs. One endocrinology department in Xi'an, China, was where patients came from. Worth noting for this clonotype: The antigen remains undetermined.

TCR beta libraries were built with iRepertoire HTBI primers and Arm-PCR of CDR3 regions. In TCRdb, the multiplex PCR reads were re-called with MiXCR into one record per CDR3 protein. The sample shows over 350,000 distinct CDR3 sequences, around 21% of them seen only once. The genes are TRBV7-2 and TRBJ1-6, with D maybe TRBD1 (5 bases). Source: peripheral blood mononuclear cells (PBMCs), taken when the disease was refractory, from a patient treated with antithyroid drugs. This clonotype was sampled from a female donor with Graves disease. CDR3 nucleotides: TGTGCCAGCAGCTTAGCATCGTGGACAATCGATTCACCCCTCCACTTT. This translates into CASSLASWTIDSPLHF.